This TCR beta chain was identified in a study of T cell repertoires in ileal Crohn's disease. Looking at the study overall: About half of patients got postoperative therapy: some 11 thiopurines, about 20 anti-TNF.

Findings of the study overall: Clonal expansions were more frequent in active smokers than non-smokers at surgery. High-frequency clones were more common in sorted CD8 than CD4 cells.

CDR1 SGHVS and CDR2 FQNEAQ come from the germline V gene. J lost 2 bases, V lost 2 bases, and 3 bases had no gene match. CDR3 length equals 15 residues. Each sample's TCRB immunosequencing used around 510 nanograms of biopsy DNA. Assay: immunoSEQ multiplex PCR; the TCRdb copy retains only in-frame clones and omits some. The repertoire has about 14,000 clones, around 84% of them found once; the top ten carry about 4.5%. Note on this clone: What it binds is unknown.

The clonotype comes from an adult with Crohn's disease. Input material: ileal tissue. The rearrangement joins TRBV7-8 to TRBJ2-3; 8 positions match TRBD1. This chain's CDR3 is CASSLYQGATDTQYF. The CDR3 coding sequence is TGTGCCAGCAGCTTATACCAGGGGGCCACAGATACGCAGTATTTT.